These 6 T cell receptor beta chains originate from one sample sequenced in a study of T cells after yellow fever vaccination. TCRdb reanalysed the 5' RACE reads using MiXCR and keeps one entry per CDR3 protein. The data contain 500,000 to 650,000 distinct CDR3 sequences, more than 9% of them singletons. Material: PBMCs, obtained on the day of the yellow fever booster vaccination. The receptors here all came from a man aged 30-40 years who received the YFV17D yellow fever vaccine.

The CDR3 nucleotides are TGCAGTGCCCCCGAGGTCGAGCAGTACTTC. Translation: CSAPEVEQYF. The V call is TRBV20-1, the J call TRBJ2-7; the D is unclear. The CDR3 runs to 10 residues. The V gene's germline CDR1 is DFQATT and CDR2 SNEGSKA (reference sequence). V lost 6 bases and J lost 6, with 9 bases in between.

This clonotype was recorded a few times. This chain joins TRBV7-8 and TRBJ1-4, with TRBD1 as a possible D gene (5 bases). The CDR3 is 14 residues long. The germline V and J ends were trimmed by 1 base and 12 bases, with 15 bases remaining between them. The V gene's germline CDR1 is SGHVS and CDR2 FQNEAQ. This CDR3 reads CASSLDTGLGELFF. CDR3 bases: TGTGCCAGCAGCTTAGATACGGGGTTGGGGGAACTGTTTTTT.

This clonotype was detected a few times. The chain joins TRBV29-1 to TRBJ1-1; TRBD1 might be the D (5 bases). V gave up 3 bases and J gave up 0 bases, with 11 bases separating them. This CDR3 region has 14 residues. Germline V lookup: CDR1 SQVTM, CDR2 ANQGSEA. The CDR3 sequence is CSVEAGSMNTEAFF. CDR3 coding DNA: TGCAGCGTTGAGGCAGGGTCTATGAACACTGAAGCTTTCTTT.

This clonotype showed up just a few times. The chain carries TRBV6-5 and TRBJ2-7, with D possibly TRBD2 on 5 matching bases. The V gene lost 6 bases and the J gene lost 5 bases, with 11 bases spanning the gap. The germline V gene has CDR1 MNHEY and CDR2 SVGAGI. This CDR3 comprises 12 residues. The CDR3 region is CASSHGSDEQYF. The CDR3 DNA follows: TGTGCCAGCAGCCACGGTAGCGACGAGCAGTACTTC.

This clonotype was detected many times. The CDR3: CSVEVGMETQYF. For the CDR3, the DNA is TGCAGCGTTGAAGTCGGAATGGAGACCCAGTACTTC. The rearrangement uses TRBV29-1 and TRBJ2-5, with D hard to call. CDR1 is SQVTM and CDR2 is ANQGSEA in the germline V gene. The CDR3 contains 12 residues. Trimming removed 1 base at V and 5 bases at J, with 8 bases between.

This clonotype was seen a few times. J is TRBJ2-7 and V is TRBV7-9; either TRBD1 or TRBD2 may supply D (5 bases each). Germline CDR1 SEHNR, CDR2 FQNEAQ (reference sequence). The CDR3 contains 14 residues. Trimming took 5 bases from V and 7 from J, leaving 18 bases between them. The CDR3 region has the DNA TGTGCCAGCAGCACGGGGCTCGGAGTGGAGGAGCAGTACTTC. Translation gives CASSTGLGVEEQYF.